The 26 T cell receptor beta chains below were found in one sample sequenced in a study of graft-versus-host responses after intestinal transplantation. The method was immunoSEQ multiplex PCR; TCRdb's version includes in-frame clones alone and lacks a portion of them. The data hold 70,000 to 95,000 clones, with approximately 95% observed a single time. No antigen has been identified for these receptors. The sample in question was unstimulated CD8+ T cells sorted from spleen or lymph node cells, obtained before transplant. The receptor source for this set is a human donor who was the organ donor for an intestinal transplant.

The J gene is TRBJ1-1, the V gene TRBV4-1, with TRBD1 identical over 8 bases. The CDR3 totals 15 residues. The junction had 7 bases not matched to a gene; V was cut back by 5 bases and J by 2 bases. The germline V gene has CDR1 MGHRA and CDR2 YSYEKL. The chain's CDR3 is CASSSGGGGNTEAFF. The CDR3 DNA follows: TGCGCCAGCAGCTCAGGGGGCGGGGGCAACACTGAAGCTTTCTTT.

This sequence joins TRBV5-1 and TRBJ2-3, with 7 bases aligning to TRBD1. CDR1 is SGHRS, CDR2 YFSETQ, per germline. The length of the CDR3 is 15 residues. V trimming: 4 bases; J trimming: 2 bases; junction bases outside the gene matches: 7. The CDR3 DNA reads as TGCGCCAGCAGCCTGGTAGGGGGCCACACAGATACGCAGTATTTT. Amino acid sequence: CASSLVGGHTDTQYF.

The chain carries TRBV6-5 and TRBJ1-2; 9 bases line up with TRBD1. The CDR3 spans 15 residues. Per the germline V gene, CDR1 is MNHEY and CDR2 is SVGAGI. V dropped 4 bases and J dropped 5; count of bases not matched to a gene: 8. The DNA of the CDR3 is TGTGCCAGCAGTTTCCTCTCCGACAGGGGGTATGGCTACACCTTC. Translating it yields CASSFLSDRGYGYTF.

The gene calls are TRBV6-1 and TRBJ2-7; D possibly corresponds to TRBD1 (6 bases). CDR1 and CDR2 from the germline V gene are MNHNS and SASEGT. V was shortened by 3 bases and J by 6 bases, with 12 bases between the two germline ends. This CDR3 region has 13 residues. The CDR3 is CASSEGALGEQYF. The CDR3 region has the DNA TGTGCCAGCAGTGAGGGGGCCCTTGGCGAGCAGTACTTC.

This chain joins TRBV11-3 and TRBJ2-7; weak D call: TRBD2 (5 bases). The ends were cut back, 3 bases at V and 3 bases at J, with 12 bases in the middle. This CDR3 contains 14 residues. CDR1 SGHNT and CDR2 YENEEA come from the germline V gene. The CDR3 region is CASSLRAENYEQYF. CDR3 nucleotide sequence: TGTGCCAGCAGCTTGAGAGCGGAGAACTACGAGCAGTACTTC.

The CDR3, as DNA: TGTGCCAGCAGCCGCCGGGACTTGCCCTACGAGCAGTACTTC. Residues: CASSRRDLPYEQYF. V and J are TRBV5-6 and TRBJ2-7, with D perhaps matching TRBD2 (6 bases). This CDR3 is 14 amino acids long. The V and J ends lost 4 bases and 2 bases respectively, with 13 bases between them. CDR1 SGHDT and CDR2 YYEEEE come from the germline V gene.

The chain has TRBV7-9 and TRBJ2-7; 8 bases align to TRBD2. The CDR3 loop spans 15 amino acids. With 3 bases clipped from V and 7 bases from J, the junction kept 11 bases outside the gene matches. Looked up from germline, CDR1 is SEHNR and CDR2 is FQNEAQ (reference sequence). CDR3 region: CASSLPLADLGEQYF. Here the CDR3 DNA reads TGTGCCAGCAGCTTGCCACTAGCGGACCTTGGTGAGCAGTACTTC.

V and J are TRBV14 and TRBJ2-1, with 9 bases identical to TRBD2. Germline V CDR1 and CDR2: SGHDN, FVKESK. This CDR3 contains 15 residues. V dropped 1 base and J dropped 6; count of bases not matched to a gene: 4. The CDR3 reads CASSQGGGASNEQFF. The DNA of the CDR3 is TGTGCCAGCAGCCAAGGCGGGGGGGCCTCCAATGAGCAGTTCTTC.

The chain joins TRBV4-1 to TRBJ2-3, with 7 positions matching TRBD2. CDR3 length: 15 amino acids. Germline lookup yields CDR1 MGHRA and CDR2 YSYEKL. V was clipped by 4 bases and J by 2 bases; unmatched bases: 6. CDR3: CASSRGLVTTDTQYF. CDR3 DNA: TGCGCCAGCAGCCGAGGACTAGTCACCACAGATACGCAGTATTTT.

The V call is TRBV7-9, the J call TRBJ2-2; 10 bases are shared with TRBD2. CDR1 SEHNR and CDR2 FQNEAQ come from the germline V gene (reference sequence). After removal of 3 bases from V and 0 bases from J, the junction contained 1 base not matched to a gene. There are 16 residues in the CDR3. The CDR3 is CASSFSGGTNTGELFF. The CDR3 nucleotides are TGTGCCAGCAGCTTTAGCGGGGGGACGAACACCGGGGAGCTGTTTTTT.

V usage is TRBV29-1 and J usage is TRBJ2-5; 8 bases are shared with TRBD2. With 3 bases clipped from V and 5 bases from J, the junction kept 5 bases outside the gene matches. CDR1 is SQVTM, CDR2 ANQGSEA, per germline. The CDR3 has 13 amino acids. CDR3 residues: CSVDAGGTETQYF. CDR3 nucleotides: TGCAGCGTTGATGCGGGAGGTACTGAGACCCAGTACTTC.

The chain recombines TRBV2 with TRBJ1-5; 7 nucleotides agree with TRBD1. J gave up 9 bases and V 2 bases, and 16 bases lay outside the gene matches. The length of the CDR3 is 17 residues. CDR1 SNHLY and CDR2 FYNNEI come from the germline V gene. The CDR3 here is CASSESRHTGAQGPQHF. DNA of the CDR3: TGTGCCAGCAGTGAAAGTAGACACACAGGGGCCCAGGGGCCCCAGCATTTT.

This chain uses TRBV29-1 with TRBJ2-3, with TRBD2 matching over 8 bases. The V and J ends lost 6 bases and 3 bases, in that order; junction bases with no gene match: 8. CDR1 is SQVTM, CDR2 ANQGSEA, per germline. The CDR3 consists of 14 residues. CDR3 in amino acids: CSVGRGAVTDTQYF. CDR3 in DNA: TGCAGCGTCGGGAGGGGGGCTGTGACAGATACGCAGTATTTT.

This chain links TRBV4-3 with TRBJ2-3; TRBD2 agrees at 10 bases. V lost 2 bases, J lost 2 bases, and 4 bases stayed unmatched. The CDR3 length is 16 residues. Germline V CDR1 and CDR2: LGHNA, YSLEER. The CDR3 DNA reads TGCGCCAGCAGCCAAACACTAGCGGGGACCACAGATACGCAGTATTTT. It codes for CASSQTLAGTTDTQYF.

The chain carries TRBV4-1 and TRBJ1-4; D gene uncertain. The CDR3 loop spans 15 amino acids. Trimming shortened V by 1 base and J by 8 bases, and 14 bases separated the two germline ends. Germline V gives CDR1 MGHRA, CDR2 YSYEKL. The DNA of the CDR3 is TGCGCCAGCAGCCAAGGTGAGGTGGGAGACGAAAAACTGTTTTTT. This sequence encodes CASSQGEVGDEKLFF.

A note on this clone: One junction end does not reproduce the germline sequence, and a read error may be involved. The genes are TRBV28 and TRBJ2-7; TRBD2 agrees at 9 bases. Germline V lookup: CDR1 MDHEN, CDR2 SYDVKM. The CDR3 runs 14 residues. The CDR3 loop is CASNLAGEVDEQYF. Written as DNA, the CDR3 is TGTGCCAGCAATTTAGCGGGGGAGGTCGACGAGCAGTACTTC.

J is TRBJ2-7 and V is TRBV4-2, with 7 bases that match TRBD1. This CDR3 is 15 amino acids long. Germline V gene data show CDR1 as LGHNA and CDR2 as YNFKEQ. Germline trimming cut 0 bases from V and 3 bases from J; bases unmatched to any gene: 5. The CDR3 coding sequence is TGTGCCAGCAGCCAAGAAGGGGACAGACACTACGAGCAGTACTTC. This gives the protein CASSQEGDRHYEQYF.

A few counts support this clone. Likely a read error: the CDR3 ends without its conserved phenylalanine or tryptophan. The DNA is omitted, as the CDR3 cannot be located on it reliably, and the CDR3 follows TCRdb's listing. The rearrangement uses TRBV21-1 and TRBJ2-4; TRBD1, the D gene given by the table, was not confirmed from the DNA. TRBV21-1 is labeled a pseudogene. The CDR3 sequence runs 11 residues, both termini included. CDR3 sequence: CASSQVGQAPL.

This chain links TRBV28 with TRBJ2-5; a possible D gene is TRBD1 (6 bases). Germline CDR1 MDHEN, CDR2 SYDVKM. V lost 6 bases to trimming and J lost 2 bases, with 19 bases between them. CDR3 length equals 16 residues. The CDR3 sequence is CASSRLRDNWQETQYF. DNA for the CDR3: TGTGCCAGCAGCCGTCTCCGGGACAACTGGCAAGAGACCCAGTACTTC.

This clone turned up a few times. The V gene is TRBV27, the J gene TRBJ2-7, with D possibly being TRBD1 (6 bases). The CDR3 is made up of 16 amino acids. V shed 5 bases and J shed 3 bases, with 20 bases lying between them. Germline lookup yields CDR1 MNHEY and CDR2 SMNVEV (reference sequence). CDR3 amino acids: CASSLLPLGAHYEQYF. DNA of the CDR3: TGTGCCAGCAGTCTTCTCCCCTTGGGGGCCCACTACGAGCAGTACTTC.

The chain combines TRBV27 with TRBJ2-7; D may be TRBD2 (5 bases). Trimming shortened V by 6 bases and J by 2 bases, and 14 bases separated the two germline ends. The CDR3 is 14 amino acids. The V gene's germline CDR1 is MNHEY and CDR2 SMNVEV (reference sequence). CDR3 amino acids: CASSQLTGAYEQYF. The CDR3 DNA is TGTGCCAGCAGCCAGCTAACCGGGGCCTACGAGCAGTACTTC.

This clone came up once. The gene calls are TRBV19 and TRBJ1-5; 7 nucleotides agree with TRBD1. The CDR3 totals 14 residues. CDR1 and CDR2 from the germline V gene are LNHDA and SQIVND (reference sequence). The trim removed 7 bases at V and 8 bases at J, leaving 11 bases unmatched. For the CDR3, the DNA is TGTGCCAGTAAATCCGACAGGGCCGGGGAGCCCCAGCATTTT. This encodes CASKSDRAGEPQHF.

The chain combines TRBV19 with TRBJ2-1; no reliable D call. The CDR3 is made up of 16 amino acids. Germline assignment: CDR1 LNHDA and CDR2 SQIVND (reference sequence). Trimming pared 3 bases from V and 2 bases from J, leaving 14 bases between. In DNA, the CDR3 is TGTGCCAGTAGTATGTCTAGTCGGTCTCCCTACAATGAGCAGTTCTTC. Translated, it gives CASSMSSRSPYNEQFF. The whole variable domain, remainder taken from reference TRBV19 and TRBJ2-1, is DGGITQSPKYLFRKEGQNVTLSCEQNLNHDAMYWYRQDPGQGLRLIYYSQIVNDFQKGDIAEGYSVSREKKESFPLTVTSAQKNPTAFYLCASSMSSRSPYNEQFFGPGTRLTVL.

This clone was counted only a few times. The chain links TRBV6-5 to TRBJ2-1; 7 nucleotides agree with TRBD2. The CDR3 length is 15 residues. The germline CDR1 and CDR2 sequences are MNHEY and SVGAGI. With 6 bases clipped from V and 2 bases from J, the junction kept 7 bases outside the gene matches. CDR3 region: CASRQASGTYNEQFF. The CDR3 bases are TGTGCCAGCAGGCAGGCTAGCGGTACCTACAATGAGCAGTTCTTC.

This chain links TRBV5-1 with TRBJ1-5; TRBD1 matches at 8 bases. This CDR3 is built from 13 residues. CDR1 and CDR2 (germline): SGHRS, YFSETQ. The V gene end was trimmed by 4 bases and the J gene end by 8 bases; junction bases not matched to a gene: 5. The CDR3 coding sequence is TGCGCCAGCAGCGCAGGACAGGGCGAGCCCCAGCATTTT. It translates to CASSAGQGEPQHF.

The V call is TRBV7-9, the J call TRBJ1-1; the match to TRBD1 covers 10 bases. The CDR3 is 17 residues long. Trimming removed 5 bases from V and 0 bases from J; junction bases left unmatched: 9. Germline values: CDR1 SEHNR, CDR2 FQNEAQ (reference sequence). CDR3: CASSQPGQGGMNTEAFF. The CDR3 DNA follows: TGTGCCAGCAGCCAGCCCGGACAGGGGGGGATGAACACTGAAGCTTTCTTT.